These T cell receptor beta chains were read from a single sample in a study of CD8 T cells in Susac syndrome. Each CDR3 protein is one row after TCRdb ran MiXCR on the immunoSEQ multiplex PCR reads. The data hold 180,000 or so distinct CDR3 sequences, with 90% to 95% observed a single time. The source material was CD4+ T cells from PBMCs. The receptors come from a human donor in good health. Each CDR3 is given with its conserved first and last residue. D genes are given only for firm matches. Not all rows give a size; the values are once, few, many and, for expanded clones, a class.

CSALGQGTEKLFF,TGCAGTGCGCTGGGACAGGGGACTGAAAAACTGTTTTTT,TRBJ1-4,NA,TRBV20-1,TRBD1
CASSQDFRFNQPQHF,TGTGCCAGCAGCCAAGATTTCAGGTTCAATCAGCCCCAGCATTTT,TRBJ1-5,NA,TRBV3-1,NA
CASSLWGDQETQYF,TGCGCCAGCAGCTTGTGGGGGGACCAAGAGACCCAGTACTTC,TRBJ2-5,NA,TRBV5-1,NA
CASSGRARETQYF,TGTGCCAGCAGTGGCCGGGCAAGGGAGACCCAGTACTTC,TRBJ2-5,once,TRBV6-5,NA
CSEQSCEAFF,TGCAGTGAACAATCCTGTGAAGCTTTCTTT,TRBJ1-1,NA,TRBV20-1,NA
CASSVTGSVTEAFF,TGTGCCAGCAGCGTAACAGGGTCGGTCACTGAAGCTTTCTTT,TRBJ1-1,NA,TRBV9,NA
CSARAGRYEQYF,TGCAGTGCTAGAGCAGGCCGCTACGAGCAGTACTTC,TRBJ2-7,NA,TRBV20-1,NA
CSDILAGAQETQYF,TGCAGTGATATACTAGCGGGGGCTCAAGAGACCCAGTACTTC,TRBJ2-5,once,TRBV20-1,TRBD2
CASSPGTGGASTEAFF,TGCGCCAGCAGCCCGGGGACAGGGGGCGCGAGCACTGAAGCTTTCTTT,TRBJ1-1,once,TRBV5-1,TRBD1
CASSFDGEYQETQYF,TGTGCCAGCAGTTTTGACGGCGAGTACCAAGAGACCCAGTACTTC,TRBJ2-5,NA,TRBV27,NA
CSGYQGRAEAFF,TGCAGCGGCTACCAGGGTCGGGCTGAAGCTTTCTTT,TRBJ1-1,NA,TRBV29-1,NA
CASSEPGQGLNYEQYF,TGTGCCAGCAGCGAGCCGGGACAGGGTTTAAACTACGAGCAGTACTTC,TRBJ2-7,NA,TRBV7-9,TRBD1
CSARPGTGSYEQYF,TGCAGTGCTAGACCCGGGACGGGCTCCTACGAGCAGTACTTC,TRBJ2-7,NA,TRBV20-1,NA
CASSLDSDTQYF,TGTGCCAGCAGCTTGGACTCAGATACGCAGTATTTT,TRBJ2-3,NA,TRBV5-4,NA
CASSQELRSQETQYF,TGTGCCAGCAGCCAAGAGCTACGGTCACAAGAGACCCAGTACTTC,TRBJ2-5,NA,TRBV3-1,NA
CASSPDRAKVTSGRYEQYF,NA,TRBJ2-7,once,TRBV6-1,NA
CSVGRPGQGSGETQYF,TGCAGCGTTGGGCGTCCGGGACAGGGTAGTGGAGAGACCCAGTACTTC,TRBJ2-5,NA,TRBV29-1,TRBD1
CASSPTPRAVGETQYF,TGTGCCAGCAGCCCGACCCCTAGGGCTGTGGGGGAGACCCAGTACTTC,TRBJ2-5,NA,TRBV12-3/TRBV12-4,NA
CASRSSGTPLEQYF,TGTGCCAGCAGGAGCTCCGGGACACCCCTCGAGCAGTACTTC,TRBJ2-7,NA,TRBV6-5,NA
CASSARLADTGELFF,TGTGCCAGCAGTGCGAGACTAGCGGACACCGGGGAGCTGTTTTTT,TRBJ2-2,NA,TRBV25-1,TRBD2
CASSQRGASGVYNEQFF,TGCGCCAGCAGCCAAAGGGGCGCTAGCGGGGTCTACAATGAGCAGTTCTTC,TRBJ2-1,NA,TRBV4-3,TRBD2
CASSAGAGGRDIQYF,TGTGCCAGCAGCGCAGGCGCAGGGGGAAGGGACATTCAGTACTTC,TRBJ2-4,NA,TRBV9,TRBD1
CASSFQDQVAEAFF,TGTGCCAGCAGTTTCCAGGACCAGGTCGCTGAAGCTTTCTTT,TRBJ1-1,NA,TRBV12-3/TRBV12-4,NA
CASSYSGAQETQYF,TGTGCCAGCAGCTATAGCGGGGCGCAAGAGACCCAGTACTTC,TRBJ2-5,NA,TRBV12-3/TRBV12-4,TRBD2
CSARGAEDTQYF,TGCAGTGCTAGGGGGGCGGAGGATACGCAGTATTTT,TRBJ2-3,NA,TRBV20-1,NA
CSARDPRGATYEQYF,TGCAGTGCTAGAGATCCCAGGGGCGCTACCTACGAGCAGTACTTC,TRBJ2-7,NA,TRBV20-1,NA
CASTLEGGARAFF,TGCGCCAGCACCCTCGAGGGGGGGGCGAGAGCTTTCTTT,TRBJ1-1,NA,TRBV5-1,NA
CASTPDAHSRNHEQFF,TGTGCCAGCACCCCCGATGCCCACAGCCGGAATCATGAGCAGTTCTTC,TRBJ2-1,NA,TRBV12-3/TRBV12-4,NA
CASSLWADRTTNSPLHF,TGTGCCAGCAGTTTATGGGCGGACAGGACCACAAATTCACCCCTCCACTTT,TRBJ1-6,NA,TRBV27,TRBD1
CSARDLSKLADSYEQYF,TGCAGTGCTAGAGATCTATCAAAACTAGCGGACTCCTACGAGCAGTACTTC,TRBJ2-7,NA,TRBV20-1,TRBD2
CSVEGPGRKQYF,TGCAGCGTTGAGGGGCCCGGGCGGAAGCAGTACTTC,TRBJ2-7,NA,TRBV29-1,NA
CAWRLAGARETQYF,TGTGCCTGGAGACTAGCGGGGGCTAGGGAGACCCAGTACTTC,TRBJ2-5,NA,TRBV30,TRBD2
CATSREVGRANTEAFF,TGTGCCACCAGCAGAGAGGTCGGCAGGGCGAACACTGAAGCTTTCTTT,TRBJ1-1,NA,TRBV15,NA
CASSIAPGLGDEQYF,TGTGCCAGCAGCATCGCCCCGGGACTAGGAGACGAGCAGTACTTC,TRBJ2-7,once,TRBV9,TRBD2
CASSQEPGGYEQYF,TGCGCCAGCAGCCAAGAGCCCGGAGGCTACGAGCAGTACTTC,TRBJ2-7,NA,TRBV4-3,NA
CSGTHGTYEQYF,TGCAGCGGGACACACGGGACCTACGAGCAGTACTTC,TRBJ2-7,NA,TRBV20-1,NA
CSALPSSQAQFF,TGCAGTGCTCTTCCATCTAGTCAGGCGCAGTTCTTC,TRBJ2-1,NA,TRBV20-1,NA
CASSSTGVGGYTF,TGTGCCAGCAGTTCGACAGGCGTGGGAGGCTACACCTTC,TRBJ1-2,NA,TRBV28,NA
CASSLGAAGSLGEQYF,TGTGCCAGCAGCTTAGGGGCGGCCGGATCCCTGGGGGAGCAGTACTTC,TRBJ2-7,NA,TRBV7-8,NA
CASSVGDLDTQYF,TGTGCCAGCAGCGTGGGGGATCTCGATACGCAGTATTTT,TRBJ2-3,NA,TRBV9,NA
CASSQVPFSGGSTDTQYF,TGTGCCAGCAGCCAGGTCCCCTTTAGCGGGGGGAGCACAGATACGCAGTATTTT,TRBJ2-3,NA,TRBV7-3,TRBD2
CSASIGGAIWEQYF,TGCAGTGCTAGCATAGGGGGCGCGATTTGGGAGCAGTACTTC,TRBJ2-7,NA,TRBV20-1,TRBD1
CASSQDGRQGSYTF,TGCGCCAGCAGCCAAGATGGGCGACAGGGAAGCTACACCTTC,TRBJ1-2,NA,TRBV4-3,TRBD1
CSVEDGFYGYTF,TGCAGCGTTGAAGACGGATTCTATGGCTACACCTTC,TRBJ1-2,NA,TRBV29-1,NA
CSAVRMGTDTQYF,TGCAGTGCTGTAAGGATGGGCACAGATACGCAGTATTTT,TRBJ2-3,NA,TRBV20-1,NA
CASSPRGLGEQFF,TGTGCCAGCAGTCCTAGAGGCCTGGGAGAGCAGTTCTTC,TRBJ2-1,NA,TRBV12-3/TRBV12-4,NA
CASSSQGLGDEQFF,TGCGCCAGCAGCTCCCAGGGACTGGGCGATGAGCAGTTCTTC,TRBJ2-1,NA,TRBV5-1,NA
CASSNNRGRGYTF,TGTGCCAGCAGCAATAACAGGGGGCGAGGCTACACCTTC,TRBJ1-2,NA,TRBV6-2/TRBV6-3,TRBD1
CASSVRQQDTQYF,TGCGCCAGCAGCGTTAGACAGCAAGATACGCAGTATTTT,TRBJ2-3,NA,TRBV5-1,NA